The rows below give T cell receptor beta chains drawn from one sample of a study of OX40 agonist ivuxolimab in advanced cancers. TCRdb keeps only in-frame clones here, not all; method: immunoSEQ multiplex PCR. The table shows roughly 100,000 clones, with approximately 80% occurring only once. The sample was CD4+ or CD8+ T cells sorted from blood, taken in a trial of the OX40 agonist ivuxolimab. These receptors came from an adult with an advanced solid tumor such as melanoma, head and neck, liver or kidney cancer. CDR3s include the opening cysteine and the closing phenylalanine or tryptophan. D genes are given only for firm matches. Clone size is not always given. Where it is, it says once, few, many or a class for expanded clones.

CASSSAIGNTIYF TGTGCCAGCTCCTCAGCTATTGGAAACACCATATATTTT . TRBJ1-3 TRBV18 .
CATRGGMNTEAFF TGTGCCACCAGGGGGGGTATGAACACTGAAGCTTTCTTT once TRBJ1-1 TRBV2 TRBD1
CASSLSRGPRDGYTF TGTGCCAGCAGCTTAAGCCGGGGCCCCCGGGATGGCTACACCTTC . TRBJ1-2 TRBV7-8 .
CASSSLRGREKTGEQYF TGTGCCAGCAGTTCCCTTAGGGGGAGGGAAAAGACGGGGGAGCAGTACTTC few TRBJ2-7 TRBV28 .
CASSLMADSYNSPLHF TGTGCCAGCAGCTTAATGGCAGACTCCTATAATTCACCCCTCCACTTT . TRBJ1-6 TRBV7-2 .
CASSASTGDLGDTQYF TGTGCCAGCAGCGCCTCGACAGGGGATTTAGGGGATACGCAGTATTTT . TRBJ2-3 TRBV9 TRBD1
CASSLIQNTEAFF TGTGCCAGCAGTTTAATCCAAAACACTGAAGCTTTCTTT . TRBJ1-1 TRBV28 .
CASKNSGGTPWAFF TGTGCCAGCAAAAACTCAGGGGGGACCCCCTGGGCTTTCTTT . TRBJ1-1 TRBV6-1 TRBD1
CASSFAWRGEKLFF TGTGCCAGCAGTTTTGCCTGGAGAGGCGAAAAACTGTTTTTT once TRBJ1-4 TRBV28 .
CASSLQDPNTEAFF TGTGCCAGCAGCCTACAGGACCCGAACACTGAAGCTTTCTTT . TRBJ1-1 TRBV6-5 .
CASGEYSYEQYF TGTGCCAGCGGGGAGTACTCCTACGAGCAGTACTTC . TRBJ2-7 TRBV27 .
CASSVTRTRMNTEAFF TGTGCCAGCAGCGTTACACGGACAAGGATGAACACTGAAGCTTTCTTT . TRBJ1-1 TRBV9 .
CASSPPRQGTREQYF TGTGCCAGCTCACCACCCCGACAGGGGACTCGGGAGCAGTACTTC . TRBJ2-5 TRBV18 TRBD1
CASSRDRAGYNEQFF TGTGCCAGCAGTCGGGACAGGGCGGGTTACAATGAGCAGTTCTTC . TRBJ2-1 TRBV6-4 TRBD1